The 17 T cell receptor beta chains below come from one sample, sequenced in a study of T cell responses to AZD1222 COVID-19 vaccine. Some clones are missing from TCRdb's copy, which holds only in-frame ones; the method was immunoSEQ multiplex PCR. The data contain about 130,000 clones, 80% to 95% of them singletons. Material: peripheral blood, obtained on day 0 of AZD1222 vaccination. These receptors all stem from an adult in good health.

This clone was recorded a few times. The rearrangement uses TRBV4-1 and TRBJ2-2, with 7 nucleotides matching TRBD2. CDR1 is MGHRA and CDR2 is YSYEKL in the germline V gene. CDR3 length: 16 amino acids. V shed 1 base and J 5 bases; nucleotides not matched to a gene: 7. As DNA, the CDR3 is TGCGCCAGCAGCCAAGGGGGCGGGAGTCGTACCGGGGAGCTGTTTTTT. As protein: CASSQGGGSRTGELFF.

V gene TRBV19 combines with J gene TRBJ1-1; no clear D gene. Germline V lookup: CDR1 LNHDA, CDR2 SQIVND (reference sequence). The CDR3 extends over 14 amino acids. Between the trimmed V and J ends, which lost 3 bases and 8 bases, there was a span of 16 bases. The CDR3 loop is CASSIPGRIIEAFF. CDR3 nucleotides: TGTGCCAGTAGTATCCCCGGACGTATCATCGAAGCTTTCTTT.

This clone was detected once. J is TRBJ2-5 and V is TRBV7-2; 11 bases match TRBD2. Germline CDR1 reads SGHTA; CDR2 reads FQGNSA. The V gene end was trimmed by 1 base and the J gene end by 2 bases; junction bases not matched to a gene: 6. The CDR3 is 17 residues long. The CDR3 DNA reads TGTGCCAGCAGCTTAGGGGGGCTAGCGGGAGGACAAGAGACCCAGTACTTC. Its protein product is CASSLGGLAGGQETQYF.

The chain uses TRBV2 and TRBJ1-1, with D possibly TRBD1 on 5 matching bases. Germline lookup yields CDR1 SNHLY and CDR2 FYNNEI. Trimming took off 9 bases at V and 1 base at J, with 18 bases between the two ends. This CDR3 is 15 amino acids long. The CDR3 region has the DNA TGTGCCAGTAAGGGCTTCGGGGACGAGAACACTGAAGCTTTCTTT. Its protein product is CASKGFGDENTEAFF.

V usage is TRBV6-9 and J usage is TRBJ2-7, with 10 bases that match TRBD1. The CDR3 contains 15 residues. Germline loops: CDR1 MNHGY, CDR2 SVAAGI. Unmatched junction bases numbered 9, after V lost 5 bases and J lost 5 bases. This chain's CDR3 is CASSRGPTGGHEQYF. As DNA, the CDR3 is TGTGCCAGCAGTAGGGGCCCGACAGGGGGCCACGAGCAGTACTTC.

This clone was recorded once. The chain has TRBV5-5 and TRBJ2-2, with 10 bases aligning to TRBD1. Per germline, CDR1 SGHKS and CDR2 YYEKEE (reference sequence). Losses at the gene ends were 3 bases for V and 4 bases for J; bases not matched to a gene: 6. CDR3 size: 16 residues. The CDR3 DNA reads TGTGCCAGCAGCTGGGACAGGGGAGGTAGCACCGGGGAGCTGTTTTTT. The encoded protein is CASSWDRGGSTGELFF.

The rearrangement links TRBV10-1 to TRBJ2-7, with TRBD2 identical over 10 bases. Trimming at V came to 0 bases and at J to 6 bases, leaving 8 bases not matched to a gene. This CDR3 comprises 16 residues. Germline CDR1 and CDR2: WNHNN and SYGVQD (reference sequence). In DNA form, the CDR3 reads TGCGCCAGCAGTGAGTCAAAGGCTAGCGGGAGCGGCGAGCAGTACTTC. This translates into CASSESKASGSGEQYF.

The chain recombines TRBV7-2 with TRBJ1-2, with 7 bases identical to TRBD1. The CDR3 extends over 14 amino acids. Germline values: CDR1 SGHTA, CDR2 FQGNSA. Losses at the gene ends were 4 bases for V and 3 bases for J; bases not matched to a gene: 5. The CDR3 coding sequence is TGTGCCAGCAGCTCCCGGACAGGCGACTATGGCTACACCTTC. Amino acids: CASSSRTGDYGYTF.

For the CDR3, the DNA is TGCGCCAGCAGCTCCCGGGACCTTCAGAGAGGGGCTTTCTTT. Translating it yields CASSSRDLQRGAFF. This rearrangement joins TRBV5-1 to TRBJ1-1, with D tentatively TRBD1 (5 bases). Trimming left V 3 bases short and J 11 bases short, with 20 bases between. The CDR3 runs 14 residues. Germline CDR1 SGHRS, CDR2 YFSETQ. Together with reference TRBV5-1 and TRBJ1-1, the CDR3 gives the full variable domain: KAGVTQTPRYLIKTRGQQVTLSCSPISGHRSVSWYQQTPGQGLQFLFEYFSETQRNKGNFPGRFSGRQFSNSRSEMNVSTLELGDSALYLCASSSRDLQRGAFFGQGTRLTVV.

The chain combines TRBV24-1 with TRBJ2-1, with a weak D call TRBD2 (5 bases). CDR3 length: 16 amino acids. The V gene's germline CDR1 is KGHDR and CDR2 SFDVKD. The germline V and J ends were trimmed by 2 bases and 6 bases, with 16 bases remaining between them. The CDR3 DNA is TGTGCCACCAGTGATTATGCCGGGATTCGGGGCAATGAGCAGTTCTTC. Protein product: CATSDYAGIRGNEQFF.

V and J are TRBV10-3 and TRBJ2-1; TRBD1 matches 8 bases. CDR3 length: 16 residues. From germline, CDR1 is ENHRY and CDR2 SYGVKD. After removal of 11 bases from V and 5 bases from J, the junction contained 17 bases not matched to a gene. CDR3 protein: CAARGQGARGDNEQFF. CDR3 sequence (DNA): TGTGCCGCCAGGGGGCAGGGCGCGCGGGGAGACAATGAGCAGTTCTTC.

There are a few counts of this clone. V is TRBV30 and J is TRBJ1-2; no firm D call. The CDR3 is made up of 12 amino acids. Looked up from germline, CDR1 is GTSNPN and CDR2 is SVGIG (reference sequence). The V end lost 3 bases, the J end lost 6 bases, and 11 bases lay between the germline ends. Here the CDR3 DNA reads TGTGCCTGGAGGGTAGGGAACCATGGCTACACCTTC. Its translation: CAWRVGNHGYTF. The entire variable domain, with the rest obtained from reference TRBV30 and TRBJ1-2, is as follows: SQTIHQWPATLVQPVGSPLSLECTVEGTSNPNLYWYRQAAGRGLQLLFYSVGIGQISSEVPQNLSASRPQDRQFILSSKKLLLSDSGFYLCAWRVGNHGYTFGSGTRLTVV.

This sequence joins TRBV5-6 and TRBJ2-7; D not certain. V was pared by 4 bases and J by 3 bases, with 14 bases between. The CDR3 sequence is 14 residues long. CDR1 and CDR2 (germline): SGHDT, YYEEEE. The CDR3 loop is CASSNGLGNYEQYF. CDR3 DNA sequence: TGTGCCAGCAGCAACGGTTTGGGCAACTACGAGCAGTACTTC.

This clone was seen only once. The chain uses TRBV5-1 and TRBJ2-3; 10 bases are a match to TRBD2. Germline CDR1 reads SGHRS; CDR2 reads YFSETQ. The CDR3 spans 15 residues. The V gene end was trimmed by 5 bases and the J gene end by 1 base; junction bases not matched to a gene: 4. CDR3 protein: CASRGGLAGTDTQYF. In DNA form, the CDR3 reads TGCGCCAGCAGGGGCGGACTAGCGGGCACAGATACGCAGTATTTT.

The chain has TRBV3-1 (or the pseudogene TRBV3-2) and TRBJ1-1; no clear D gene. The V end lost 4 bases, the J end lost 10 bases, and 13 bases lay between the germline ends. CDR3 size: 12 residues. Germline CDR1 and CDR2: LGHDT and YNNKEL (reference sequence). The CDR3 region is CASSPGSHPAFF. The CDR3, as DNA: TGTGCCAGCAGCCCGGGATCACACCCAGCTTTCTTT.

This sequence joins TRBV7-9 and TRBJ1-4; D is ambiguous. V was clipped by 3 bases and J by 8 bases, with 10 bases between them. The CDR3 has 13 residues. Germline V gene data show CDR1 as SEHNR and CDR2 as FQNEAQ (reference sequence). The CDR3 sequence: CASSFGEVEKLFF. The CDR3, as DNA: TGTGCCAGCAGCTTCGGAGAGGTCGAAAAACTGTTTTTT.

The rearrangement links TRBV30 to TRBJ2-2; D is possibly TRBD1 (6 bases). The CDR3 contains 14 residues. In germline, CDR1 is GTSNPN, CDR2 SVGIG (reference sequence). V lost 4 bases, J lost 0 bases, and 9 bases lay in between. The DNA for the CDR3 is TGTGCCTGGAAAGGGACATCGAACACCGGGGAGCTGTTTTTT. Amino acid sequence: CAWKGTSNTGELFF.